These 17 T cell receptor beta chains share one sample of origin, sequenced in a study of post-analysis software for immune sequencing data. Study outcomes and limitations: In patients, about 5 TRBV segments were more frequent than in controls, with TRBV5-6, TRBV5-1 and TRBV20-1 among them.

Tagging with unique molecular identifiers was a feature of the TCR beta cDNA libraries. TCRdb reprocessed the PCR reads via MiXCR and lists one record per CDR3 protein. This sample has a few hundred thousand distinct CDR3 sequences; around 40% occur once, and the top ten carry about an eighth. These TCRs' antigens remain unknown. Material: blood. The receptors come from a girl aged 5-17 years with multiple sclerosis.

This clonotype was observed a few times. Here the CDR3 reads CASSVSLAGDYEQYF. As DNA, the CDR3 is TGTGCCAGCAGTGTGTCCCTAGCGGGAGACTACGAGCAGTACTTC. The chain couples TRBV12-3 or TRBV12-4 to TRBJ2-7, with 10 nucleotides matching TRBD2. This CDR3 contains 15 residues. V lost 5 bases, J lost 3 bases, and 7 bases stayed unmatched.

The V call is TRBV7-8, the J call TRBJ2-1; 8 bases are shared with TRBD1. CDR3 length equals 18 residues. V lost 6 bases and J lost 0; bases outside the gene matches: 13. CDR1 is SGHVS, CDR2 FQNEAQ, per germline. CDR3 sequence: CASRTGSGQVSSYNEQFF. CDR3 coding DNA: TGTGCCAGCAGAACGGGCTCGGGACAGGTGAGCTCCTACAATGAGCAGTTCTTC.

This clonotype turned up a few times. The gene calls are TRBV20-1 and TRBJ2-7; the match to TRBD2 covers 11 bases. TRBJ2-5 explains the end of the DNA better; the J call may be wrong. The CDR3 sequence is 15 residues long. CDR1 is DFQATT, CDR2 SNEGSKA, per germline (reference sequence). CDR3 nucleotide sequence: TGCAGTGCTAGAGATACTAGCGGGAGTTATGAGACCCAGTACTTC. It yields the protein CSARDTSGSYETQYF.

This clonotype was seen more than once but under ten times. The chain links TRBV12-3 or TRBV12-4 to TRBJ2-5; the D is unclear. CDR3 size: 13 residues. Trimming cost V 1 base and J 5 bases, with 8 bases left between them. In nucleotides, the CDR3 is TGTGCCAGCAGTTTAGACGTGAGGGAGACCCAGTACTTC. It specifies CASSLDVRETQYF.

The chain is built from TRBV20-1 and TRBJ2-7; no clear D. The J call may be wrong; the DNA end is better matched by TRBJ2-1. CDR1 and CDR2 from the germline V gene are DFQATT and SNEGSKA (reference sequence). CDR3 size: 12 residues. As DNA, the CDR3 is TGCAGTGCCGGAGAAACGGGTTATGAGCAGTTCTTC. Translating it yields CSAGETGYEQFF.

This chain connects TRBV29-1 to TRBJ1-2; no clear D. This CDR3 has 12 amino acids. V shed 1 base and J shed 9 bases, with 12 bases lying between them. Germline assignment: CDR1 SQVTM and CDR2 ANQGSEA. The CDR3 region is CSVEGLGRSYTF. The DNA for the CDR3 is TGCAGCGTTGAAGGGTTAGGGAGGAGCTACACCTTC.

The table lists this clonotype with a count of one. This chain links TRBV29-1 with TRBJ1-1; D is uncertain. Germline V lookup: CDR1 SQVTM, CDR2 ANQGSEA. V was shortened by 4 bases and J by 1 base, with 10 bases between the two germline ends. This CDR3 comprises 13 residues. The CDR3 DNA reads TGCAGCGTTGGTATAGGGCAGAACACTGAAGCTTTCTTT. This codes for CSVGIGQNTEAFF.

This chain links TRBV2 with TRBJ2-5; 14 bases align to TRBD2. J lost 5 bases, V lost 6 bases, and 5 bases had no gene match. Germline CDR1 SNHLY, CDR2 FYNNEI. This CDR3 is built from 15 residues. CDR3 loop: CASRGLAGDAETQYF. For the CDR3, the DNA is TGTGCCAGCAGGGGACTAGCGGGAGATGCGGAGACCCAGTACTTC.

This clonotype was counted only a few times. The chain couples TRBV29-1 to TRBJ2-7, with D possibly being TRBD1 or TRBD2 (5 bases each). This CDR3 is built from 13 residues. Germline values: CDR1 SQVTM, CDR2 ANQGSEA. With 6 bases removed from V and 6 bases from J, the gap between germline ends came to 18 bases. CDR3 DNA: TGCAGCGTCCTAGGGGACGTAGGGCCCGAGCAGTACTTC. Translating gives CSVLGDVGPEQYF.

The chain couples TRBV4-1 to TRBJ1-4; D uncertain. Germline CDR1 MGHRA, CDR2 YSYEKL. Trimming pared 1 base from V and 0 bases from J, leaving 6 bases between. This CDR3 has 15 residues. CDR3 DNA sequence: TGCGCCAGCAGCCAAGTTGGGACAACTAATGAAAAACTGTTTTTT. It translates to CASSQVGTTNEKLFF.

CDR3 DNA: TGCAGTGCTAGTGCTGTAAGCAATCAGCCCCAGCATTTT. Its translation: CSASAVSNQPQHF. The chain is built from TRBV20-1 and TRBJ1-5; D remains unclear. Trimming cost V 3 bases and J 1 base, with 7 bases left between them. This CDR3 is built from 13 residues. Per germline, CDR1 DFQATT and CDR2 SNEGSKA (reference sequence).

This chain's CDR3 is CASSQEDLYEQYF. For the CDR3, the DNA is TGTGCCAGCAGCCAAGAGGATCTCTACGAGCAGTACTTC. The genes are TRBV3-1 and TRBJ2-7; the D is unclear. V lost 0 bases and J 3 bases, leaving 6 bases between the germline ends. CDR3 length equals 13 residues. Germline V gene lookup returns CDR1 LGHDT and CDR2 YNNKEL (reference sequence).

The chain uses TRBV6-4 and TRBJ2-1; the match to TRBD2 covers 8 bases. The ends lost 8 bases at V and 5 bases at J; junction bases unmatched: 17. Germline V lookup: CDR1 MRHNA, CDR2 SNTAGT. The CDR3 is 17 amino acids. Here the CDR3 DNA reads TGTGCCAGCCGACCTAGGGGCGGGAGGCAGGACGACAATGAGCAGTTCTTC. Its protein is CASRPRGGRQDDNEQFF.

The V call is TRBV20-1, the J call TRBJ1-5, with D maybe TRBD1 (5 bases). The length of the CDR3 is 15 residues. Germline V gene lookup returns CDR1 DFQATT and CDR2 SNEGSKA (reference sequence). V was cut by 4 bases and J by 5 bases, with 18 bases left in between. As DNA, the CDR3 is TGCAGTGCTACCCAGTTGAGGGGCAGCGATCAGCCCCAGCATTTT. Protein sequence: CSATQLRGSDQPQHF.

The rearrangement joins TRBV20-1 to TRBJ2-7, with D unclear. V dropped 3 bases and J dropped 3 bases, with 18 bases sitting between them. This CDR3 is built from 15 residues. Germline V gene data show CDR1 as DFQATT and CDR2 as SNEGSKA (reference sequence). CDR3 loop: CSASNEEGLIYEQYF. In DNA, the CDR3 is TGCAGTGCTAGTAATGAGGAAGGTCTGATCTACGAGCAGTACTTC.

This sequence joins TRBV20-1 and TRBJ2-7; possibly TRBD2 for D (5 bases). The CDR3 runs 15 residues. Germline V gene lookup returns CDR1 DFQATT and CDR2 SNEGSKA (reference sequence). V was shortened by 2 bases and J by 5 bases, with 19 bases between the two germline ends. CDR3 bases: TGCAGTGCTAGAAACGGGGAGTCAGGAAGGGACGAGCAGTACTTC. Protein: CSARNGESGRDEQYF.

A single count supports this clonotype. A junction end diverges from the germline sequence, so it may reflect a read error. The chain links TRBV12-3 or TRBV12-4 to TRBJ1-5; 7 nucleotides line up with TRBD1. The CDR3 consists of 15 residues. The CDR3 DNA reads TGTGCCAGCAGTTCGGACAGGAATAGCAATCGGCCCCAGCATTTT. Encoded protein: CASSSDRNSNRPQHF.